The 5 T cell receptor beta chains reported below all come from one sample, sequenced in a study of T cell responses to AZD1222 COVID-19 vaccine. Clones were sequenced by immunoSEQ multiplex PCR, and TCRdb holds only the in-frame ones, with some missing. The sample holds about 96,000 clones; about 90% are singletons and the top ten take approximately 27%. The starting material was peripheral blood, obtained on day 0 of AZD1222 vaccination. All receptors derive from an adult in good health.

The V and J genes are TRBV24-1 and TRBJ2-1; 7 bases agree with TRBD2. The J segment lost 0 bases and the V segment lost 9 bases, leaving 4 bases of the junction unmatched. The CDR3 length is 14 residues. From germline, CDR1 is KGHDR and CDR2 SFDVKD. The CDR3 reads CATQGGGSYNEQFF. The CDR3 DNA reads TGTGCCACCCAAGGCGGGGGCTCCTACAATGAGCAGTTCTTC.

V usage is TRBV27 and J usage is TRBJ2-1, with 10 bases fitting TRBD2. Trimming cost V 3 bases and J 4 bases; bases outside gene matches: 15. Germline-derived CDR1 and CDR2 are MNHEY and SMNVEV (reference sequence). CDR3 size: 19 residues. As DNA, the CDR3 is TGTGCCAGCAGTTTGTTAGCGGGAGGACGGTTAGTTCGGTACAATGAGCAGTTCTTC. Translated: CASSLLAGGRLVRYNEQFF.

This sequence joins TRBV25-1 and TRBJ1-2; D is undetermined. Trimming cost V 4 bases and J 3 bases, with 9 bases left between them. The germline gives CDR1 MGHDK, CDR2 SYGVNS. This CDR3 spans 13 amino acids. CDR3: CASSVGEYYGYTF. The CDR3 bases are TGTGCCAGCAGTGTCGGGGAGTACTATGGCTACACCTTC.

The chain is built from TRBV4-3 and TRBJ2-1, with D perhaps assigned TRBD1 or TRBD2 (5 bases each). Germline assignment: CDR1 LGHNA and CDR2 YSLEER. The CDR3 sequence is 16 residues long. V gave up 0 bases and J gave up 2 bases, with 11 bases separating them. The CDR3 here is CASSQDGAGAYNEQFF. CDR3 DNA sequence: TGCGCCAGCAGCCAAGACGGGGCAGGAGCCTACAATGAGCAGTTCTTC.

This clone was seen a single time. The chain employs TRBV5-6 and TRBJ2-2; 7 positions match TRBD1. Germline CDR1 is SGHDT and CDR2 is YYEEEE. J lost 6 bases, V lost 4 bases, and 12 bases had no gene match. This CDR3 spans 16 amino acids. The CDR3 nucleotides read TGTGCCAGCAGCACCCGGGACAGTGGAATCGCCGGGGAGCTGTTTTTT. Protein: CASSTRDSGIAGELFF.